This entry is about one T cell receptor beta chain. From the approximately 120-subject validation cohort, which was separate from the approximately 700-subject first cohort, the donors were drawn. Data came from immunoSEQ multiplex PCR; TCRdb stores just in-frame clones and leaves some out. The repertoire holds about 110,000 clones, with roughly 88% as singletons. V shed 2 bases and J 4 bases; nucleotides not matched to a gene: 8. The germline CDR1 and CDR2 sequences are MNHEY and SVGAGI. The CDR3 loop spans 15 amino acids. This entry comes from a study of cytomegalovirus exposure and HLA in healthy donors.

The clonotype comes from a woman aged 18-29 years in good health and CMV-seronegative. This chain uses TRBV6-5 with TRBJ2-7, with 7 nucleotides matching TRBD2. Sequencing was done on a sample of PBMCs. This CDR3 is CASSYLVGGAYEQYF. The CDR3 region has the DNA TGTGCCAGCAGTTACCTGGTGGGAGGGGCTTACGAGCAGTACTTC.